This T cell receptor (beta chain) stems from a study of T cell changes during pregnancy in multiple sclerosis. Only in-frame clones appear in the TCRdb table, and some are missing; sequencing was by immunoSEQ multiplex PCR. The data contain 120,000 or so clones, under 95% of them seen just once; the ten biggest clones take up roughly 6.2%. The CDR3 runs to 15 residues. Trimming shortened V by 0 bases and J by 2 bases, and 11 bases separated the two germline ends. Germline CDR1 SGHNT, CDR2 YYREEE (reference sequence). The V and J genes are TRBV5-4 and TRBJ1-2; the D is unclear. Sequences were derived from peripheral blood, sampled before pregnancy. The source is a female donor with multiple sclerosis, enrolled in a pregnancy study. The CDR3 sequence is CASSLGAAVNYGYTF. The CDR3 region has the DNA TGTGCCAGCAGCTTGGGGGCAGCAGTAAACTATGGCTACACCTTC.